Below, one TCR beta chain is given with its context. In the authors' methods: Reference gene primer amplification yielded estimated nucleated cell counts. Repertoires were generated with immunoSEQ multiplex PCR, while TCRdb's copy carries only in-frame clones and drops some. V and J calls and clone size come straight from that table; D and trimming were deduced from the DNA. The sample lists around 250,000 clones, roughly 86% seen once, with approximately 10% in the top ten. The sample is drawn from a study of blood T cell repertoires in COVID-19. Study overall: Sites in the United States, Italy and Spain provided acute and convalescent COVID-19 samples. T cells, B-cell-depleted T cells, or PBMCs provided the cDNA or gDNA that served as material.

The CDR3 sequence is 13 residues long. Germline loops: CDR1 SEHNR, CDR2 FQNEAQ (reference sequence). The V end lost 3 bases, the J end lost 7 bases, and 9 bases lay between the germline ends. The genes are TRBV7-9 and TRBJ2-2; a weak D match, TRBD1 (5 bases). The clonotype comes from a man between 40 and 49 years old with active or convalescent COVID-19. Sequencing was performed on peripheral blood. CDR3 bases: TGTGCCAGCAGCTTTCAGGGAATCGGGGAGCTGTTTTTT. Its translation: CASSFQGIGELFF. The whole variable domain, remainder taken from reference TRBV7-9 and TRBJ2-2, is DTGVSQNPRHKITKRGQNVTFRCDPISEHNRLYWYRQTLGQGPEFLTYFQNEAQLEKSRLLSDRFSAERPKGSFSTLEIQRTEQGDSAMYLCASSFQGIGELFFGEGSRLTVL.